The rows below give T cell receptor beta chains drawn from one sample of a study of identical twins. MiXCR, run by TCRdb on the 5' RACE reads, gives a single entry per CDR3 protein. The data show approximately 670,000 distinct CDR3 sequences, around 5.7% seen once. Sequences were obtained from naive T cells sorted from blood. The origin of the receptors is a man between 18 and 35 years old in good health. Both conserved end residues are part of each CDR3. Each record gives: clone size, D gene, J gene, V gene, CDR3 protein, CDR3 DNA. A D gene is named only where the DNA matches it firmly. Size is omitted from some rows. Given values are once, few, many or a class for expanded clones.

NA,NA,TRBJ2-2,TRBV27,CASSSDMATGELFF,TGTGCCAGCAGTTCGGACATGGCCACCGGGGAGCTGTTTTTT
many,NA,TRBJ2-7,TRBV20-1,CSASPGPNYEQYF,TGCAGTGCTTCGCCGGGCCCTAACTACGAGCAGTACTTC
NA,NA,TRBJ2-1,TRBV15,CAVATGIYNEQFF,TGTGCCGTTGCGACGGGGATTTACAATGAGCAGTTCTTC
NA,TRBD2,TRBJ2-1,TRBV7-8,CASSKTSGRYNEQFF,TGTGCCAGCAGCAAAACTAGCGGGAGGTACAATGAGCAGTTCTTC
NA,NA,TRBJ2-1,TRBV6-5,CASSSRAGEQFF,TGTGCCAGCTCCAGCAGGGCGGGTGAGCAGTTCTTC
many,NA,TRBJ1-2,TRBV29-1,CSVDVPGVYGYTF,TGCAGCGTTGACGTCCCAGGGGTTTATGGCTACACCTTC
many,NA,TRBJ2-1,TRBV28,CASSPQGYPRNEQFF,TGTGCCAGCAGTCCCCAGGGATACCCTAGGAATGAGCAGTTCTTC
many,NA,TRBJ1-3,TRBV6-1,CASSTRLSGNTIYF,TGTGCCAGCAGTACGAGACTCTCTGGAAACACCATATATTTT
few,NA,TRBJ2-7,TRBV12-3/TRBV12-4,CASSWSDHEQYF,TGTGCCAGCAGTTGGTCAGACCACGAGCAGTACTTC
many,NA,TRBJ2-5,TRBV29-1,CSVEIAAQGTQYF,TGCAGCGTTGAGATAGCGGCACAAGGAACCCAGTACTTC
few,NA,TRBJ2-1,TRBV7-9,CASSLFGLNEQFF,TGTGCCAGCAGCTTATTCGGACTCAATGAGCAGTTCTTC
many,NA,TRBJ2-1,TRBV7-9,CASSLGGVNEQFF,TGTGCCAGCAGCTTAGGGGGGGTCAATGAGCAGTTCTTC
NA,NA,TRBJ2-4,TRBV4-2,CASSQVGSGVGNIQYF,TGTGCCAGCAGCCAAGTCGGCTCCGGAGTAGGAAACATTCAGTACTTC
many,NA,TRBJ1-3,TRBV5-5,CASSFGEGSSGNTIYF,TGTGCCAGCAGCTTCGGAGAAGGTTCCTCTGGAAACACCATATATTTT
many,NA,TRBJ1-1,TRBV10-3,CAITDRTTEAFF,TGTGCCATCACCGACCGGACCACTGAAGCTTTCTTT
NA,TRBD2,TRBJ2-1,TRBV19,CAVLAGTSYNEQFF,TGTGCCGTCCTAGCGGGGACCTCCTACAATGAGCAGTTCTTC
many,TRBD1,TRBJ2-3,TRBV20-1,CSARVSRGRADTQYF,TGCAGTGCTAGAGTCTCCAGGGGGCGGGCAGATACGCAGTATTTT
NA,TRBD2,TRBJ2-2,TRBV19,CASRNGTSGTGELFF,TGTGCCAGTAGGAACGGGACTAGCGGAACCGGGGAGCTGTTTTTT
NA,NA,TRBJ1-1,TRBV10-3,CAISKDSDTEAFF,TGTGCCATCAGTAAGGATTCCGACACTGAAGCTTTCTTT
few,NA,TRBJ1-3,TRBV18,CASSPRDSGNTIYF,TGTGCCAGCTCACCAAGGGACTCTGGAAACACCATATATTTT
once,TRBD1,TRBJ1-1,TRBV6-1,CASTEGQLMNTEAFF,TGTGCCAGCACCGAGGGACAGCTTATGAACACTGAAGCTTTCTTT
many,NA,TRBJ2-5,TRBV7-9,CASSSKVVQQETQYF,TGTGCCAGCAGCTCAAAAGTGGTCCAGCAAGAGACCCAGTACTTC
many,TRBD2,TRBJ2-1,TRBV29-1,CSVAPTAGDYNEQFF,TGCAGCGTTGCTCCCACGGCGGGAGACTACAATGAGCAGTTCTTC
NA,TRBD2,TRBJ2-1,TRBV18,CASSPRLAEGMSEQFF,TGTGCCAGCTCACCACGACTAGCGGAGGGGATGTCTGAGCAGTTCTTC
many,NA,TRBJ1-6,TRBV28,CASSLSPGLYSPLHF,TGTGCCAGCAGTTTATCACCAGGGTTATATTCACCCCTCCACTTT
NA,NA,TRBJ2-3,TRBV20-1,CSALTRESTDTQYF,TGCAGTGCTCTTACCCGGGAGTCCACAGATACGCAGTATTTT
few,TRBD2,TRBJ2-6,TRBV5-1,CASSPGLLISGANVLTF,TGCGCCAGCAGCCCGGGACTATTAATTTCTGGGGCCAACGTCCTGACTTTC
few,TRBD2,TRBJ2-5,TRBV5-1,CASSLGEGPSGETQYF,TGCGCCAGCAGCTTGGGGGAGGGCCCCTCGGGGGAGACCCAGTACTTC
many,NA,TRBJ2-1,TRBV4-2,CASSPPGAPSSYNEQFF,TGTGCCAGCAGCCCCCCCGGAGCGCCGAGCTCCTACAATGAGCAGTTCTTC
many,TRBD1,TRBJ2-7,TRBV27,CASSPGQGFEQYF,TGTGCCAGCAGCCCGGGACAGGGCTTCGAGCAGTACTTC
many,NA,TRBJ1-5,TRBV28,CASSLETAYNQPQHF,TGTGCCAGCAGTTTAGAGACAGCGTACAATCAGCCCCAGCATTTT
NA,NA,TRBJ2-1,TRBV29-1,CSVPHGAGVHEQFF,TGCAGCGTTCCTCATGGGGCAGGGGTCCATGAGCAGTTCTTC
NA,NA,TRBJ2-3,TRBV18,CASSSGLDTQYF,TGTGCCAGCTCATCAGGGTTAGATACGCAGTATTTT
NA,NA,TRBJ2-4,TRBV7-8,CASSLALSASGKNIQYF,TGTGCCAGCAGCTTAGCTCTATCAGCCTCTGGCAAAAACATTCAGTACTTC
NA,NA,TRBJ2-6,TRBV5-1,CASSLELPAGVLTF,TGCGCCAGCAGCTTGGAACTCCCGGCCGGGGTCCTGACTTTC
NA,NA,TRBJ2-1,TRBV7-7,CASSLEGPVSNEQFF,TGTGCCAGCAGCTTAGAAGGGCCCGTTAGCAATGAGCAGTTCTTC
few,NA,TRBJ1-1,TRBV20-1,CSARVPGGVNTEAFF,TGCAGTGCTAGGGTCCCCGGGGGTGTGAACACTGAAGCTTTCTTT
NA,NA,TRBJ2-1,TRBV6-2/TRBV6-3,CASSYLSNEQFF,TGTGCCAGCAGTTATCTTAGCAATGAGCAGTTCTTC
many,NA,TRBJ2-7,TRBV28,CASTLGRNYEQYF,TGTGCCAGCACCCTGGGCAGAAACTACGAGCAGTACTTC
few,NA,TRBJ2-1,TRBV12-5,CASVSHRAYNEQFF,TGTGCTAGTGTTTCTCACAGGGCATACAATGAGCAGTTCTTC
many,NA,TRBJ1-2,TRBV13,CASSLRSEDYTF,TGTGCCAGCAGCTTACGAAGCGAGGACTACACCTTC
many,NA,TRBJ2-7,TRBV12-3/TRBV12-4,CASSMSYSYEQYF,TGTGCCAGCAGTATGAGCTACTCCTACGAGCAGTACTTC
NA,NA,TRBJ1-2,TRBV3-1,CASSQEGPRSRTF,TGTGCCAGCAGCCAAGAAGGCCCAAGGTCTCGCACCTTC
NA,NA,TRBJ1-1,TRBV19,CASSFTGPNTEAFF,TGTGCCAGTAGTTTCACAGGGCCGAACACTGAAGCTTTCTTT
many,NA,TRBJ1-3,TRBV7-2,CASSLATGGNTIYF,TGTGCCAGCAGCTTAGCGACAGGCGGAAACACCATATATTTT
many,TRBD2,TRBJ2-2,TRBV5-1,CASSLSRGRSNTGELFF,TGCGCCAGCAGCTTGTCTCGCGGGAGAAGTAACACCGGGGAGCTGTTTTTT
NA,NA,TRBJ1-6,TRBV20-1,CSARKDLRDSPLHF,TGCAGTGCTAGAAAGGATTTACGCGATTCACCCCTCCACTTT
NA,NA,TRBJ2-7,TRBV30,CAWSAAGPTYEQYF,TGTGCCTGGAGTGCCGCAGGGCCAACCTACGAGCAGTACTTC
NA,TRBD2,TRBJ2-7,TRBV6-5,CASSYETGTSGSGYEQYF,TGTGCCAGCAGTTACGAAACCGGGACTAGCGGGAGTGGGTACGAGCAGTACTTC
few,NA,TRBJ2-5,TRBV5-1,CASSLGSGLPETQYF,TGCGCCAGCAGCTTGGGGTCGGGTTTGCCAGAGACCCAGTACTTC
few,NA,TRBJ1-5,TRBV3-1,CASSQEDRIDQPQHF,TGTGCCAGCAGCCAAGAGGACAGAATCGATCAGCCCCAGCATTTT
NA,TRBD2,TRBJ2-1,TRBV20-1,CSAVDLLAGLINEQFF,TGCAGTGCCGTAGACTTACTAGCGGGATTAATAAATGAGCAGTTCTTC
many,TRBD1,TRBJ2-1,TRBV7-8,CASSYPGQGTNEQFF,TGTGCCAGCAGCTATCCGGGACAGGGGACCAATGAGCAGTTCTTC